This T cell receptor beta chain was identified during a study of T cells in Graves' hyperthyroidism and ophthalmopathy. Overall study findings and caveats: In the blood, most expanded thyroid clonotypes above 0.001 appeared as well.

This clonotype was seen repeatedly, ten times or more. What it binds is not known. Amplified TCR beta CDR3 regions derived from RNA transcripts. RT-PCR in the first round (using the HTBI primer set) targeted the TCR CDR3. TCRdb re-derived calls from the multiplex PCR reads in MiXCR, one entry per CDR3 protein. The table lists around 520,000 distinct CDR3 sequences, 14% of them singletons. Newly diagnosed hyperthyroidism, duration under 2 months, in patients aged 18 to 65. Uncontrolled infections, other autoimmune diseases, pregnancy or lactation led to exclusion of patients. Diagnoses were established using clinical symptoms, serum thyroxine and TRAb, thyroid ultrasound and orbital computed tomography. The germline V gene encodes CDR1 MDHEN and CDR2 SYDVKM. V gave up 2 bases and J gave up 8 bases, with 12 bases separating them. The CDR3 sequence is 14 residues long.

The rearrangement joins TRBV28 to TRBJ1-4; D is uncertain. This TCR came from a woman in her forties with Graves' hyperthyroidism. Sequenced material: blood. CDR3 in amino acids: CASSLVGINEKLFF. Here the CDR3 DNA reads TGTGCCAGCAGTTTAGTGGGGATTAACGAAAAACTGTTTTTT.